One sample yielded the 28 T cell receptor beta chains listed below, sequenced in a study of T cell responses to AZD1222 COVID-19 vaccine. Clones were sequenced by immunoSEQ multiplex PCR, and TCRdb holds only the in-frame ones, with some missing. This table has around 78,000 clones, about 90% appearing once. The source was peripheral blood, collected on day 0 of AZD1222 vaccination. The receptors were sampled from an adult in good health.

This clone has only one observation. Written as DNA, the CDR3 is TGTGCCAGCAGAAAAATCAGGAATCAGCCCCAGCATTTT. Protein: CASRKIRNQPQHF. V usage is TRBV5-8 and J usage is TRBJ1-5; D is unresolved. Per the germline V gene, CDR1 is SGHTS and CDR2 is YDEGEE. Deletions cut 5 bases from V and 4 bases from J, with 10 bases between. The CDR3 is 13 residues long.

J is TRBJ1-2 and V is TRBV29-1; D ambiguous. Germline values: CDR1 SQVTM, CDR2 ANQGSEA. The CDR3 runs to 13 residues. Trimming took off 0 bases at V and 4 bases at J, with 9 bases between the two ends. In nucleotides, the CDR3 is TGCAGCGTTGAAGAGGCAGGACGCTATGGCTACACCTTC. Its translation is CSVEEAGRYGYTF.

The chain recombines TRBV18 with TRBJ2-2; 7 bases agree with TRBD2. V lost 1 base, J lost 0 bases, and 5 bases stayed unmatched. Germline CDR1 reads KGHSH; CDR2 reads LQKENI. The CDR3 covers 17 residues. The CDR3 sequence is CASSPLPSGSNTGELFF. The CDR3 DNA reads TGTGCCAGCTCACCACTACCTAGCGGTTCGAACACCGGGGAGCTGTTTTTT.

The rearrangement links TRBV19 to TRBJ1-5; possibly TRBD1 for D (6 bases). V lost 3 bases and J lost 9, with 18 bases in between. The CDR3 spans 15 residues. The germline CDR1 and CDR2 sequences are LNHDA and SQIVND (reference sequence). The chain's CDR3 is CASSIGDRLTAPQHF. The CDR3 region has the DNA TGTGCCAGTAGTATTGGAGACAGGTTGACGGCGCCCCAGCATTTT.

The CDR3 here is CASSYTPTTNEKLFF. For the CDR3, the DNA is TGTGCCAGCAGTTACACCCCCACAACTAATGAAAAACTGTTTTTT. This chain uses TRBV6-2 or TRBV6-3 with TRBJ1-4; no definite D call. With 2 bases removed from V and 0 bases from J, the gap between germline ends came to 7 bases. In germline, CDR1 is MNHEY, CDR2 SVGEGT. There are 15 residues in the CDR3.

The chain uses TRBV28 and TRBJ1-4; D unclear. CDR1 is MDHEN, CDR2 SYDVKM, per germline. V lost 2 bases and J lost 6, with 1 base in between. The CDR3 is 11 amino acids. The DNA of the CDR3 is TGTGCCAGCAGTTTAGATGAAAAACTGTTTTTT. Protein product: CASSLDEKLFF.

The rearrangement joins TRBV10-1 to TRBJ1-5, with D perhaps TRBD1 (5 bases). The V gene lost 2 bases and the J gene lost 4 bases, with 6 bases spanning the gap. The germline V gene has CDR1 WNHNN and CDR2 SYGVQD (reference sequence). This CDR3 region has 13 residues. The CDR3 loop reads CASSERGNQPQHF. In nucleotides, the CDR3 is TGCGCCAGCAGTGAGCGGGGGAATCAGCCCCAGCATTTT.

The chain is built from TRBV5-1 and TRBJ1-5; 10 bases align to TRBD1. The V segment lost 4 bases and the J segment 4 bases; nucleotides outside the gene matches: 5. The germline CDR1 and CDR2 sequences are SGHRS and YFSETQ. The CDR3 consists of 15 residues. The CDR3 DNA is TGCGCCAGCAGCCCCGGGACAGGGGCAAATCAGCCCCAGCATTTT. This translates into CASSPGTGANQPQHF. Supplemented by reference TRBV5-1 and TRBJ1-5, the full variable domain reads KAGVTQTPRYLIKTRGQQVTLSCSPISGHRSVSWYQQTPGQGLQFLFEYFSETQRNKGNFPGRFSGRQFSNSRSEMNVSTLELGDSALYLCASSPGTGANQPQHFGDGTRLSIL.

The V and J genes are TRBV29-1 and TRBJ2-1; 10 bases fit TRBD1. The junction had 6 bases not matched to a gene; V was cut back by 3 bases and J by 10 bases. CDR1 and CDR2 from the germline V gene are SQVTM and ANQGSEA. The CDR3 covers 13 residues. CDR3 sequence (DNA): TGCAGCGTTGATTGGAGACAGGGGGCAGAGCAGTTCTTC. It codes for CSVDWRQGAEQFF.

The CDR3 bases are TGTGCCAGCAGTGAAGACAGGCGGGTAGGGGCTTTCTTT. This codes for CASSEDRRVGAFF. This chain connects TRBV6-1 to TRBJ1-1; D might be TRBD1 (5 bases). V was trimmed by 1 base and J by 11 bases, leaving 14 bases between them. The CDR3 spans 13 residues. Germline CDR1 is MNHNS and CDR2 is SASEGT.

The chain couples TRBV28 to TRBJ2-5; 11 bases agree with TRBD1. Germline trimming cut 1 base from V and 4 bases from J; bases unmatched to any gene: 5. The CDR3 length is 16 residues. Germline V gene data show CDR1 as MDHEN and CDR2 as SYDVKM. The CDR3 nucleotides read TGTGCCAGCAGTTTATACCGGGACAGGGGGGGAGAGACCCAGTACTTC. Translating gives CASSLYRDRGGETQYF.

The chain carries TRBV28 and TRBJ2-7; TRBD1 or TRBD2 may be the D gene (5 bases each). Looked up from germline, CDR1 is MDHEN and CDR2 is SYDVKM. The CDR3 runs to 15 residues. V lost 6 bases and J lost 1, with 16 bases in between. This CDR3 is CASSIGTETSYEQYF. In DNA, the CDR3 is TGTGCCAGCAGCATCGGGACCGAGACATCCTACGAGCAGTACTTC. The full variable domain, with the rest looked up from reference TRBV28 and TRBJ2-7, is DVKVTQSSRYLVKRTGEKVFLECVQDMDHENMFWYRQDPGLGLRLIYFSYDVKMKEKGDIPEGYSVSREKKERFSLILESASTNQTSMYLCASSIGTETSYEQYFGPGTRLTVT.

The rearrangement uses TRBV28 and TRBJ2-3, with 10 positions matching TRBD2. The CDR3 loop spans 16 amino acids. Trimming removed 1 base from V and 4 bases from J; junction bases left unmatched: 5. Looked up from germline, CDR1 is MDHEN and CDR2 is SYDVKM. The CDR3 sequence: CASSLSSGSIADTQYF. CDR3 in DNA: TGTGCCAGCAGTTTATCTAGCGGGAGTATCGCAGATACGCAGTATTTT.

The chain joins TRBV7-2 to TRBJ1-1; D is ambiguous. Trimming removed 1 base at V and 1 base at J, with 4 bases between. The CDR3 spans 13 residues. Germline lookup yields CDR1 SGHTA and CDR2 FQGNSA. Here the CDR3 reads CASSLDQNTEAFF. The DNA of the CDR3 is TGTGCCAGCAGCTTAGATCAGAACACTGAAGCTTTCTTT.

V usage is TRBV9 and J usage is TRBJ1-2, with D uncertain. The germline V gene encodes CDR1 SGDLS and CDR2 YYNGEE. The V and J ends lost 0 bases and 6 bases respectively, with 9 bases between them. This CDR3 is built from 13 residues. The chain's CDR3 is CASSVAERNGYTF. The CDR3 DNA is TGTGCCAGCAGCGTAGCGGAAAGAAATGGCTACACCTTC.

This clone appeared a single time. V usage is TRBV25-1 and J usage is TRBJ2-7; a possible D gene is TRBD2 (5 bases). The CDR3 has 11 residues. Per germline, CDR1 MGHDK and CDR2 SYGVNS. The germline V and J ends were trimmed by 9 bases and 3 bases, with 9 bases remaining between them. CDR3 protein: CASKDFYEQYF. The DNA for the CDR3 is TGTGCCAGTAAGGACTTCTACGAGCAGTACTTC.

V and J are TRBV5-1 and TRBJ2-2, with 9 bases aligning to TRBD1. The CDR3 covers 15 residues. In germline, CDR1 is SGHRS, CDR2 YFSETQ. V lost 4 bases to trimming and J lost 5 bases; unmatched junction nucleotides: 6. CDR3 sequence (DNA): TGCGCCAGCAGCAGAGGACAGGGGAGGACCGGGGAGCTGTTTTTT. Protein: CASSRGQGRTGELFF. Complete variable domain (other parts from reference TRBV5-1 and TRBJ2-2): KAGVTQTPRYLIKTRGQQVTLSCSPISGHRSVSWYQQTPGQGLQFLFEYFSETQRNKGNFPGRFSGRQFSNSRSEMNVSTLELGDSALYLCASSRGQGRTGELFFGEGSRLTVL.

The chain combines TRBV12-3 or TRBV12-4 with TRBJ1-2; 7 bases fit TRBD1. V gave up 6 bases and J gave up 4 bases; unmatched junction bases: 5. This CDR3 is built from 13 residues. The CDR3 protein is CASSGDRTYGYTF. CDR3 nucleotides: TGTGCCAGCAGCGGGGACAGAACCTATGGCTACACCTTC.

V usage is TRBV19 and J usage is TRBJ1-2, with 8 bases identical to TRBD1. This CDR3 spans 15 amino acids. After removal of 5 bases from V and 2 bases from J, the junction contained 7 bases not matched to a gene. Germline CDR1 LNHDA, CDR2 SQIVND (reference sequence). CDR3 residues: CASSHSYRGNYGYTF. CDR3 DNA sequence: TGTGCCAGTAGTCACTCTTACAGGGGGAACTATGGCTACACCTTC.

This CDR3 reads CASSFGSLSYNEQFF. CDR3 bases: TGTGCCAGCAGCTTTGGGAGCTTGTCCTACAATGAGCAGTTCTTC. The J gene is TRBJ2-1, the V gene TRBV11-3, with a weak D call TRBD2 (5 bases). V dropped 3 bases and J dropped 1 base, with 10 bases sitting between them. The CDR3 has 15 residues. Germline CDR1 SGHNT, CDR2 YENEEA.

This rearrangement joins TRBV18 to TRBJ1-3; a weak D match, TRBD1 (6 bases). The CDR3 covers 17 residues. The V and J ends lost 3 bases and 0 bases respectively, with 15 bases between them. CDR1 is KGHSH and CDR2 is LQKENI in the germline V gene. The CDR3 here is CASSPPSGTYSGNTIYF. CDR3 nucleotides: TGTGCCAGCTCACCTCCATCCGGGACATACTCTGGAAACACCATATATTTT. Variable domain in full (rest from reference TRBV18 and TRBJ1-3): NAGVMQNPRHLVRRRGQEARLRCSPMKGHSHVYWYRQLPEEGLKFMVYLQKENIIDESGMPKERFSAEFPKEGPSILRIQQVVRGDSAAYFCASSPPSGTYSGNTIYFGEGSWLTVV.

The J gene is TRBJ1-2, the V gene TRBV10-3; no clear D gene. Between the trimmed V and J ends, which lost 7 bases and 6 bases, there was a span of 12 bases. Germline CDR1 and CDR2: ENHRY and SYGVKD. The CDR3 runs to 12 residues. The CDR3 sequence is CAIKTDNHGYTF. The CDR3, as DNA: TGTGCCATCAAAACAGACAACCATGGCTACACCTTC.

This chain uses TRBV7-2 with TRBJ1-4, with 9 bases identical to TRBD1. With 10 bases clipped from V and 7 bases from J, the junction kept 7 bases outside the gene matches. In germline, CDR1 is SGHTA, CDR2 FQGNSA. The CDR3 runs 13 residues. Here the CDR3 DNA reads TGTGCCACCCGGGACAGGGTTTCTGAAAAACTGTTTTTT. It codes for CATRDRVSEKLFF.

The chain is built from TRBV6-5 and TRBJ2-1; a possible D gene is TRBD1 (6 bases). V lost 6 bases and J 2 bases, leaving 14 bases between the germline ends. Germline V gene data show CDR1 as MNHEY and CDR2 as SVGAGI. The CDR3 runs to 15 residues. CDR3 nucleotides: TGTGCCAGCAGCGACACAGGGTCCACCTACAATGAGCAGTTCTTC. This translates into CASSDTGSTYNEQFF.

The rearrangement links TRBV5-1 to TRBJ1-2; the D is unclear. Germline V gene sequence: CDR1 SGHRS, CDR2 YFSETQ. V was shortened by 0 bases and J by 0 bases, with 6 bases between the two germline ends. This CDR3 has 14 residues. The CDR3 nucleotides are TGCGCCAGCAGCTTGGAGGCAGCTAACTATGGCTACACCTTC. Protein: CASSLEAANYGYTF.

The rearrangement uses TRBV3-1 (or the pseudogene TRBV3-2) and TRBJ1-2; TRBD1 agrees at 8 bases. The germline gives CDR1 LGHDT, CDR2 YNNKEL (reference sequence). The CDR3 has 14 amino acids. The V gene end was trimmed by 4 bases and the J gene end by 2 bases; junction bases not matched to a gene: 3. This CDR3 reads CASSPQGGNYGYTF. CDR3 DNA sequence: TGTGCCAGCAGCCCACAGGGGGGCAACTATGGCTACACCTTC.

The CDR3 is CASRDQGTNEKLFF. The DNA for the CDR3 is TGTGCCAGCAGAGACCAGGGTACTAATGAAAAACTGTTTTTT. The gene calls are TRBV6-5 and TRBJ1-4, with D perhaps matching TRBD1 (5 bases). The germline V gene has CDR1 MNHEY and CDR2 SVGAGI. This CDR3 has 14 amino acids. The ends were cut back, 6 bases at V and 2 bases at J, with 10 bases in the middle.

The chain links TRBV11-2 to TRBJ1-2, with 8 positions matching TRBD1. Germline V lookup: CDR1 SGHAT, CDR2 FQNNGV. This CDR3 is built from 14 residues. V dropped 5 bases and J dropped 6; count of bases not matched to a gene: 8. The CDR3 nucleotides read TGTGCCAGCAGCCTACCGGACAGGGTCGATGGCTACACCTTC. Its protein product is CASSLPDRVDGYTF.